A single T cell receptor (beta chain) is shown here with its context. This sample is part of a study of technical replicates of blood from a handful of donors. Produced via immunoSEQ multiplex PCR; TCRdb's table is partial and in-frame only. The repertoire holds some 82,000 clones, around 97% seen once, with less than 0.2% in the top ten. The CDR3 is 15 amino acids. Per germline, CDR1 SNHLY and CDR2 FYNNEI. With 6 bases removed from V and 2 bases from J, the gap between germline ends came to 14 bases. This receptor was identified in a human donor in good health. The chain combines TRBV2 with TRBJ1-5, with D unresolved. What was sequenced was T cells isolated from PBMCs. CDR3 residues: CASSEIGRGNQPQHF. The CDR3 nucleotides read TGTGCCAGCAGCGAAATCGGGCGGGGCAATCAGCCCCAGCATTTT. The whole variable domain, filled in from reference TRBV2 and TRBJ1-5, reads EPEVTQTPSHQVTQMGQEVILRCVPISNHLYFYWYRQILGQKVEFLVSFYNNEISEKSEIFDDQFSVERPDGSNFTLKIRSTKLEDSAMYFCASSEIGRGNQPQHFGDGTRLSIL.